The rows below give T cell receptor beta chains drawn from one sample of a study of cytomegalovirus exposure and HLA in healthy donors. The protocol was immunoSEQ multiplex PCR, while the TCRdb copy is restricted to in-frame clones and leaves out a portion. The top ten clones hold roughly 1.3% of a sample with some 140,000 clones, roughly two thirds of them seen once. The sample comprised PBMCs. These receptors originate from a woman in her thirties or forties in good health and CMV-seronegative. CDR3s leave out the opening cysteine and the closing phenylalanine or tryptophan. The order of the fields is CDR3 protein, J gene, V gene.

ASSPPGGVDEQY TRBJ2-7 TRBV18
AIRSSGASDTQY TRBJ2-3 TRBV10-3
ASSLEPGNEQF TRBJ2-1 TRBV5-1
ASSLDGNNEQF TRBJ2-1 TRBV7-3
ASSSWTRVAETQY TRBJ2-5 TRBV5-6
ASSHDSAGANVLT TRBJ2-6 TRBV4-1
ASSSPGQSKDTQY TRBJ2-3 TRBV11-3
ARTGKGGELF TRBJ2-2 TRBV27
ASSSGDAEKLF TRBJ1-4 TRBV28
AGSFRQGGTGELF TRBJ2-2 TRBV5-6
ASSYGTEVNEQF TRBJ2-1 TRBV6-5
ASSPRQGASNYGYT TRBJ1-2 TRBV18
ASSYSRFAQGETQY TRBJ2-5 TRBV6-6
ASGSFSYEQY TRBJ2-7 TRBV2
ASLADSPMNTEAF TRBJ1-1 TRBV6-5
ASKVNFLSTHGDYGYT TRBJ1-2 TRBV2
ASSLVRLASTGELF TRBJ2-2 TRBV7-9
ASSSGVAGGGNEQF TRBJ2-1 TRBV5-4
ASSQGVGGGSEAF TRBJ1-1 TRBV4-1
ASSLEPDRGYGYT TRBJ1-2 TRBV5-1
ASSEADTGSYGYT TRBJ1-2 TRBV6-1
ASSQDAPGTQY TRBJ2-5 TRBV4-1
AWGQSYGYT TRBJ1-2 TRBV30
ASSDPGGTEGEKLF TRBJ1-4 TRBV2
ASSSQDSSHSPLH TRBJ1-6 TRBV7-2
ASRRGTGYSNQPQH TRBJ1-5 TRBV28
ASSLDSGEKLF TRBJ1-4 TRBV5-6
ASLSTGANINTEAF TRBJ1-1 TRBV18
ATSRYQGAEQF TRBJ2-1 TRBV15
ASSYGWRGGNEQF TRBJ2-1 TRBV6-5
ATSRGEETNEQY . TRBV15
ASSPGGNEAF TRBJ1-1 TRBV19
ASSIEGLDEQF TRBJ2-1 TRBV2
SVGGEGAGELF TRBJ2-2 TRBV29-1
ASSYVENTEAF TRBJ1-1 TRBV6-5
ASTENTLGDQY TRBJ2-5 TRBV2
ASSVWAGTFNSPLH TRBJ1-6 TRBV2
ASQRLDRALEPTDTQY TRBJ2-3 TRBV5-6
ASSLSPGGTEAF TRBJ1-1 TRBV4-1
ASSLTSGGGDTQY TRBJ2-3 TRBV5-4
ASSRQGVLTDTQY TRBJ2-3 TRBV7-6
ASSNRGSTDTQY TRBJ2-3 TRBV28
SVGASTEDQY TRBJ2-5 TRBV29-1
SVTASGTSEAF TRBJ1-1 TRBV29-1